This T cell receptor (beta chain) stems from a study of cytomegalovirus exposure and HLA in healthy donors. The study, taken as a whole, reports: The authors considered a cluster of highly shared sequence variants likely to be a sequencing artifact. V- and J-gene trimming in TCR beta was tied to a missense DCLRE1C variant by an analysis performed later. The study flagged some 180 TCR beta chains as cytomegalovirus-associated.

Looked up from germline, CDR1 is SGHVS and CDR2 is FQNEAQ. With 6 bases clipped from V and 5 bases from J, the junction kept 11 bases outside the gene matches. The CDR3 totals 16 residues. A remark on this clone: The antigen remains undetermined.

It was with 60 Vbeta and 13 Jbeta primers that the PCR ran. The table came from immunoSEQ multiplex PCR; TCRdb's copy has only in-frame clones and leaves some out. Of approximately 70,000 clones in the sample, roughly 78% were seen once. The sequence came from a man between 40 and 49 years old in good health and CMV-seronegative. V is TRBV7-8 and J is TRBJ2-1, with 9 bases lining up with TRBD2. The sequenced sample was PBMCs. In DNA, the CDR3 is TGTGCCAGCAGTTTTAGCGGGAGAAGGGCCCACAATGAGCAGTTCTTC. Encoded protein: CASSFSGRRAHNEQFF.